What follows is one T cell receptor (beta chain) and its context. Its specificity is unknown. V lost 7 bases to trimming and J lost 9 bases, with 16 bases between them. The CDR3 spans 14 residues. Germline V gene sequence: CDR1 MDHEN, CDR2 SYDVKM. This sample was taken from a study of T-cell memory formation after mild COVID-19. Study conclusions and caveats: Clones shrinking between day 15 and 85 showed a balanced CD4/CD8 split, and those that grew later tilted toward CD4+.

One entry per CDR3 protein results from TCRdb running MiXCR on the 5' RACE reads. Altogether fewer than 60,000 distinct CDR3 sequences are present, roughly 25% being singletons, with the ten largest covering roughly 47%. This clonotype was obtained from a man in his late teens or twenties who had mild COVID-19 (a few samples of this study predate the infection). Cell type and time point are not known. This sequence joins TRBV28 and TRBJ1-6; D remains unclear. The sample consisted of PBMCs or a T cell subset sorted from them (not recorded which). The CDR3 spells CASTSYSIRSPLHF. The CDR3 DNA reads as TGTGCCAGCACCTCGTACAGTATCCGTTCACCCCTCCACTTT.